What follows are 3 T cell receptor beta chains derived from one specimen sequenced in a study of blood T cell repertoires in COVID-19. Profiled with immunoSEQ multiplex PCR; TCRdb holds only in-frame clones, not every one. Here the sample spans some 270,000 clones, about 82% being singletons. The sequenced material came from PBMCs or T cells enriched from blood (not recorded which). Source of these receptors: a woman aged 45-60 years with acute COVID-19.

J is TRBJ2-3 and V is TRBV27; no clear D. The CDR3 is 16 amino acids. Germline V gene data show CDR1 as MNHEY and CDR2 as SMNVEV (reference sequence). With 6 bases removed from V and 2 bases from J, the gap between germline ends came to 18 bases. The chain's CDR3 is CASRSETHRYTDTQYF. CDR3 in DNA: TGTGCCAGCAGATCAGAGACCCACAGATACACAGATACGCAGTATTTT.

The DNA for the CDR3 is TGTGCCAGCAGTGACAGGGCTACGAACACTGAAGCTTTCTTT. Its translation: CASSDRATNTEAFF. The chain joins TRBV27 to TRBJ1-1; 7 nucleotides align to TRBD1. V was clipped by 5 bases and J by 1 base; unmatched bases: 4. The germline gives CDR1 MNHEY, CDR2 SMNVEV (reference sequence). CDR3 length: 14 residues.

CDR3 in amino acids: CASSPTSGGNTGELFF. CDR3 coding DNA: TGTGCCAGCAGCCCTACTAGCGGGGGGAACACCGGGGAGCTGTTTTTT. J is TRBJ2-2 and V is TRBV14; 11 bases are shared with TRBD2. Trimming cost V 4 bases and J 1 base; bases outside gene matches: 2. The germline V gene has CDR1 SGHDN and CDR2 FVKESK. This CDR3 spans 16 amino acids.